This TCR beta chain was obtained from a study of T-cell memory formation after mild COVID-19. Study overall: The study found TCR clusters largely donor specific. Study-level findings and limits: Chiefly within CM and EM were the contracting CD4+ clones; CD8+ ones were within EMRA.

On this clonotype: The antigen is undetermined.

The CDR3 runs 12 residues. Germline CDR1 is DFQATT and CDR2 is SNEGSKA (reference sequence). Trimming stripped 5 bases from V and 3 bases from J, with 11 bases between. Using constant-segment primers, 5'RACE produced TCR alpha and TCR beta cDNA libraries carrying sample barcodes and UMIs. TCRdb recomputed calls from the 5' RACE reads with MiXCR, one row per CDR3 protein. The data contain approximately 500,000 distinct CDR3 sequences, roughly 25% of them singletons. The sample comprised PBMCs or a T cell subset sorted from them (not recorded which). The sequence came from an adult woman who had mild COVID-19 (a few samples of this study predate the infection). Cell type and time point are not known. This rearrangement joins TRBV20-1 to TRBJ2-7; D is ambiguous. The CDR3: CSAGENLYEQYF. CDR3 nucleotide sequence: TGCAGTGCTGGCGAGAATCTCTACGAGCAGTACTTC.